The next 2 T cell receptor beta chains were all read from a single sample in a study of CD8+CD57+ T cells in acquired aplastic anemia (dated 2018 in TCRdb). TCRdb shows the sequencer as Illumina HiSeq 2000. Genomic DNA was used as template for profiling of TCR beta VDJ combinations and CDR3 sequences. The raw public reads went through TCRdb reprocessing: fastp at Q25, MiXCR clone calling, in-frame beta chains kept. Every CDR3 protein is listed once, alongside the most common genes and DNA of its rows. The sample records approximately 380,000 distinct CDR3 sequences, 60% to 80% of which are singletons. The ten largest clones represent 4% of the sample. The sequencing input was sorted CD4+, CD8+, or CD8+CD57+ T cells (not recorded which) from PBMCs. The receptors here all came from a human donor in good health, serving as a control.

To note about this clonotype: The CDR3 end shows no conserved phenylalanine or tryptophan, and so a read error is likely. The DNA is left out, because the CDR3 cannot be placed on it with certainty; the CDR3 is given as TCRdb lists it. The CDR3: CASSFRGHRN. This chain links TRBV5-1 with TRBJ1-3; TRBD1, as called in the table, went unchecked against the DNA. The CDR3 contains 10 residues when both ends are counted. Germline CDR1 reads SGHRS; CDR2 reads YFSETQ.

About this clonotype itself: At one boundary the junction diverges from the germline segment, which might be a read error. The rearrangement joins TRBV7-2 to TRBJ1-5; no clear D gene. The CDR3 is 16 residues long. Germline CDR1 and CDR2: SGHTA and FQGNSA. CDR3 coding DNA: TGCGCCAGCAGCCATACCTGGACCGCGTCCTACGAGCAGCAGCATTTT. Protein product: CASSHTWTASYEQQHF.